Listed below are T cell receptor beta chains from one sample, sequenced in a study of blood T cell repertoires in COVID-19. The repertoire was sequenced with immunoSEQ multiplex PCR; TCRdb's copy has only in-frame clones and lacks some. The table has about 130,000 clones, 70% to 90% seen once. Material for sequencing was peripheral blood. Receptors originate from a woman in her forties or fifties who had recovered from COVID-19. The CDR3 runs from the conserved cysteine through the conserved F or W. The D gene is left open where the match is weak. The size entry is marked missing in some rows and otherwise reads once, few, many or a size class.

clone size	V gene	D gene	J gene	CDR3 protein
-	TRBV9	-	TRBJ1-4	CASSRGGAPNEKLFF
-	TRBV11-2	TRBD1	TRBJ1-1	CASSLYRDRGRDTEAFF
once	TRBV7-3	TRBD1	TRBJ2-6	CASSPQTGTGANVLTF
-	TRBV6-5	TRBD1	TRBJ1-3	CASSYSWTGGNTIYF
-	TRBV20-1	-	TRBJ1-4	CSARDGQLLFF
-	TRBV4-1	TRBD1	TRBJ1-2	CASSSPGGDYGYTF
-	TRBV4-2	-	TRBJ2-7	CASSQGRHKRDEQYF
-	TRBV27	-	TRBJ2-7	CASTEGPGYEQYF
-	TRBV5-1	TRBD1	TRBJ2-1	CASSPGQGTYNEQFF
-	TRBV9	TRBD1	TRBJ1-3	CASSSGTGTEIGNTIYF
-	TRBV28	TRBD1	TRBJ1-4	CASSQPTGGGEKLFF
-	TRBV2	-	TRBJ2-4	CASSEEQGSIQYF
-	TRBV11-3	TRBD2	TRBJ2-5	CASTPGLAGSQTQYF
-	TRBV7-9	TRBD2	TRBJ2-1	CASSWSGGTRGEQFF
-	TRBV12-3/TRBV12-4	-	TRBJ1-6	CASSFDRSSPLHF
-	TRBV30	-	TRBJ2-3	CAWSSRSDTQYF
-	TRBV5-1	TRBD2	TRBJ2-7	CASSLRAGFYEQYF
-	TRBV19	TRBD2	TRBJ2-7	CASSFFGLGSGAYEQYF
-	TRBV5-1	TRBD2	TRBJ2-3	CASSLGLAGGDTQYF
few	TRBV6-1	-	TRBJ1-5	CASSELTGSRPNQPQHF
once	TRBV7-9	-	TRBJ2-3	CASSLGQGTDTQYF
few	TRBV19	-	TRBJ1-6	CASSIGGYGSPLHF
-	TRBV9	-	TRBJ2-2	CASSPPVYGRNTGELFF
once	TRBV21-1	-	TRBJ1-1	CASRDRGHWVNTEAFF
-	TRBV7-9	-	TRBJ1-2	CASSLTRHNYGYTF
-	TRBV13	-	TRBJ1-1	CASSSYRSSGLNTEAFF
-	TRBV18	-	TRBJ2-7	CASSADRNYEQYF
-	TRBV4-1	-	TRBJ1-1	CASRSIHRANTEAFF
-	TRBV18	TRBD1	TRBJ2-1	CASSPRTGYNEQFF
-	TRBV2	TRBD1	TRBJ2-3	CASSRGQATTDTQYF
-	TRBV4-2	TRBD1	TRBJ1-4	CASSPGTGWEKLFF
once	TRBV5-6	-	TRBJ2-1	CASSLSGNRNEQFF
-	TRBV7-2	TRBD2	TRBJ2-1	CASSSQREEQFF
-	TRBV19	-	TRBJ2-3	CASSTGFPDTQYF
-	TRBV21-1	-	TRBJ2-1	CASSKRGLASNEQFF
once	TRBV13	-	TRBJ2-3	CASSDSVGPGWSDTQYF
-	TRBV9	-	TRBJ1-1	CASSPHTGNAVEAFF
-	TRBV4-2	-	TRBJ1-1	CASSPIGGLNTEAFF
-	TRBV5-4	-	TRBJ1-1	CASSLRDSNTEAFF
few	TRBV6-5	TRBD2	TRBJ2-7	CASSYGTSDYEQYF
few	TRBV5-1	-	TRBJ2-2	CASQPDPGIGGELFF
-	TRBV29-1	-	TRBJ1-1	CSVSPRLNTEAFF
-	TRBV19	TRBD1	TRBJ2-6	CASRRQGSGANVLTF
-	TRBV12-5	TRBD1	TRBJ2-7	CASALVPGTEIYEQYF
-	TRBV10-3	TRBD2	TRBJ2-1	CAISAGLGFYNEQFF
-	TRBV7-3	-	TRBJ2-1	CASSAGPYNEQFF
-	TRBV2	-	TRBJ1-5	CASAGGTINQPQHF
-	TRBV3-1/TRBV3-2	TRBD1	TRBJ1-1	CASSQVGEATGGIWNTEAFF
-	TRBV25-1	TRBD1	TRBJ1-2	CASSPGTGGFTDGYTF
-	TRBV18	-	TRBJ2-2	CASSPLDSQGFTGELFF
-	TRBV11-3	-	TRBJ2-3	CASSAQPEDTQYF
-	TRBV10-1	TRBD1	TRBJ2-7	CASSDPRGRGDEQYF
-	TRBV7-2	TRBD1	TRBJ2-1	CASSSGQLANEQFF
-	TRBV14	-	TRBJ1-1	CASNPVNTEAFF
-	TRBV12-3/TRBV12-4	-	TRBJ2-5	CASSRGTAGTQYF
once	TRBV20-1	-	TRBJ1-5	CSASNRGQPQHF
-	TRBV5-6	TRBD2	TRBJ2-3	CASSLDGRETDTQYF
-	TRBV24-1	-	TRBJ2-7	CATSDRVLGEQYF
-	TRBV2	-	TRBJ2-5	CASTSRETQYF